These T cell receptor beta chains were read from a single sample in a study of shared clonotypes between healthy human individuals. Here immunoSEQ multiplex PCR was the method, and the copy in TCRdb shows in-frame clones only, minus some. The sample has about 1.1 million clones, approximately 78% seen once; the top ten hold roughly 0.62%. What was sequenced was memory CD4+ T cells from PBMCs. These receptor sequences come from a man aged 18 to 35 in good health. Some clones in this sample may be carry-over from other donors' samples. The CDR3 runs from the conserved cysteine through the conserved F or W. Fields, in order: D gene, V gene, J gene, clone size, CDR3 protein, CDR3 DNA. The D gene is left open where the match is weak. Some rows mark clone size as missing; the rest say once, few, many or name a class of expanded clone.

d_gene: TRBD2; v_gene: TRBV5-4; j_gene: TRBJ2-3; abundance: -; CDR3aa: CASSLAVNSGNTDTQYF; CDR3nt: TGTGCCAGCAGCTTGGCCGTGAATAGCGGGAACACAGATACGCAGTATTTT
d_gene: -; v_gene: TRBV10-2; j_gene: TRBJ2-3; abundance: -; CDR3aa: CATGDPHTTDTQYF; CDR3nt: TGCGCCACAGGAGACCCCCATACCACAGATACGCAGTATTTT
d_gene: -; v_gene: TRBV7-2; j_gene: TRBJ2-1; abundance: once; CDR3aa: CASSLPGRDEQFF; CDR3nt: TGTGCCAGCAGCTTACCCGGTAGAGATGAGCAGTTCTTC
d_gene: TRBD1; v_gene: TRBV7-2; j_gene: TRBJ2-2; abundance: -; CDR3aa: CASSLQGIQNTGELFF; CDR3nt: TGTGCCAGCAGCCTACAGGGGATTCAAAACACCGGGGAGCTGTTTTTT
d_gene: -; v_gene: TRBV9; j_gene: TRBJ1-4; abundance: -; CDR3aa: CASSDRVGVTNEKLFF; CDR3nt: TGTGCCAGCAGCGATCGTGTGGGGGTCACTAATGAAAAACTGTTTTTT
d_gene: -; v_gene: TRBV6-5; j_gene: TRBJ1-3; abundance: once; CDR3aa: CASSYSPKAGNTIYF; CDR3nt: TGTGCCAGCAGTTACTCGCCTAAAGCAGGAAACACCATATATTTT
d_gene: -; v_gene: TRBV19; j_gene: TRBJ2-2; abundance: -; CDR3aa: CASSIVVGGELFF; CDR3nt: TGTGCCAGTAGTATAGTGGTGGGCGGGGAGCTGTTTTTT
d_gene: -; v_gene: TRBV2; j_gene: TRBJ1-3; abundance: few; CDR3aa: CASSVQGTAAGNTIYF; CDR3nt: TGTGCCAGCAGTGTCCAGGGCACCGCGGCTGGAAACACCATATATTTT
d_gene: -; v_gene: TRBV7-3; j_gene: TRBJ2-5; abundance: once; CDR3aa: CASSHRLVPGGQETQYF; CDR3nt: TGTGCCAGCAGCCACCGACTAGTCCCTGGAGGCCAAGAGACCCAGTACTTC
d_gene: TRBD2; v_gene: TRBV28; j_gene: TRBJ2-5; abundance: -; CDR3aa: CASSLIRAGGKVTQYF; CDR3nt: TGTGCCAGCAGTTTAATCCGCGCGGGGGGCAAAGTGACCCAGTACTTC
d_gene: -; v_gene: TRBV6-6; j_gene: TRBJ2-7; abundance: once; CDR3aa: CASSYGPRGYEQYF; CDR3nt: TGTGCCAGCAGTTATGGGCCCCGCGGCTACGAGCAGTACTTC
d_gene: -; v_gene: TRBV5-1; j_gene: TRBJ2-3; abundance: -; CDR3aa: CASSFGSSLRDTQYF; CDR3nt: TGCGCCAGCAGCTTCGGGTCGAGTCTGAGAGATACGCAGTATTTT
d_gene: TRBD2; v_gene: TRBV11-1; j_gene: TRBJ2-1; abundance: -; CDR3aa: CASSLRTSGNLPNEQFF; CDR3nt: TGTGCCAGCAGCCTTCGGACTAGCGGGAACCTACCTAATGAGCAGTTCTTC
d_gene: TRBD2; v_gene: TRBV2; j_gene: TRBJ2-5; abundance: -; CDR3aa: CASILAGGPETQYF; CDR3nt: TGTGCCAGCATCCTGGCGGGAGGGCCAGAGACCCAGTACTTC